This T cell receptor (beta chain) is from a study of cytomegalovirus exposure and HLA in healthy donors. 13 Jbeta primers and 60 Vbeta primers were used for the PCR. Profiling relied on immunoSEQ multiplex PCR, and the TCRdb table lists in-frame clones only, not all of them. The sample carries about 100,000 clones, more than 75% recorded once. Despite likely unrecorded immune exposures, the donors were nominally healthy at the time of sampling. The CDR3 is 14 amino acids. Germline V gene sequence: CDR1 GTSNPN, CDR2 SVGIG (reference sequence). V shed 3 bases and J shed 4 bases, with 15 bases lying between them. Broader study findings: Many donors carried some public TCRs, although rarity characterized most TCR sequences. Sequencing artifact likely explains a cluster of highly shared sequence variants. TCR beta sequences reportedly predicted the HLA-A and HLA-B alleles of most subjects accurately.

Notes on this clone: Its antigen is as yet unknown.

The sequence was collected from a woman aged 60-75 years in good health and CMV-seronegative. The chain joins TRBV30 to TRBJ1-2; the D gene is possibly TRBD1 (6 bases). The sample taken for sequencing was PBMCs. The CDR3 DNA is TGTGCCTGGAGCCATACAGGGCGAGGCTATGGCTACACCTTC. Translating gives CAWSHTGRGYGYTF.